A single sample gave rise to the 20 T cell receptor beta chains below, sequenced in a study of T cell repertoires in cytomegalovirus infection. TCRdb re-derived calls from the reads in MiXCR, one entry per CDR3 protein. The sample lists a few hundred thousand distinct CDR3 sequences; around 15% were seen once. The sample taken for sequencing was CD8+ T cells from PBMCs. The receptors originated from a human donor in good health (CMV status not recorded). Some clones in this sample may be carry-over from other donors' samples.

A single count supports this clonotype. The chain links TRBV6-2 or TRBV6-3 to TRBJ1-1; D call uncertain. Trimming stripped 4 bases from V and 3 bases from J, with 9 bases between. The CDR3 has 13 amino acids. Germline V lookup: CDR1 MNHEY, CDR2 SVGEGT. The CDR3 reads CASSLTLDTEAFF. DNA for the CDR3: TGTGCCAGCAGTTTAACCCTTGACACTGAAGCTTTCTTT.

This clonotype was detected a few times. This chain joins TRBV3-1 and TRBJ1-1; D is undetermined. V gave up 1 base and J gave up 4 bases, with 7 bases separating them. CDR1 is LGHDT, CDR2 YNNKEL, per germline (reference sequence). The CDR3 spans 13 residues. CDR3 coding DNA: TGTGCCAGCAGCCAAGGGATTAGCACTGAAGCTTTCTTT. Amino acids: CASSQGISTEAFF.

The chain is built from TRBV12-3 or TRBV12-4 and TRBJ2-5; perhaps D is TRBD1 or TRBD2 (6 bases each). There are 16 residues in the CDR3. The germline V and J ends were trimmed by 2 bases and 2 bases, with 15 bases remaining between them. This CDR3 reads CASSLRDGGPQETQYF. The CDR3 coding sequence is TGTGCCAGCAGTTTACGTGACGGGGGCCCTCAAGAGACCCAGTACTTC.

This clonotype was counted a few times. The gene calls are TRBV10-3 and TRBJ1-1; D perhaps matches TRBD1 (6 bases). V dropped 2 bases and J dropped 4 bases, with 17 bases sitting between them. The CDR3 covers 16 residues. CDR1 and CDR2 (germline): ENHRY, SYGVKD. CDR3 amino acids: CAISEKWDTAVTEAFF. The CDR3 nucleotides read TGTGCCATCAGTGAGAAGTGGGACACGGCCGTCACTGAAGCTTTCTTT.

This clonotype was counted at least ten times. The V gene is TRBV5-1, the J gene TRBJ2-7, with 9 bases identical to TRBD1. The junction had 3 bases not matched to a gene; V was cut back by 0 bases and J by 5 bases. The CDR3 contains 14 residues. Germline values: CDR1 SGHRS, CDR2 YFSETQ. The CDR3 bases are TGCGCCAGCAGCTTGGACCGGGACAGGGACGAGCAGTACTTC. The encoded protein is CASSLDRDRDEQYF.

The chain joins TRBV4-3 to TRBJ2-7, with D tentatively TRBD1 or TRBD2 (6 bases each). There are 15 residues in the CDR3. In germline, CDR1 is LGHNA, CDR2 YSLEER. The germline V and J ends were trimmed by 2 bases and 4 bases, with 15 bases remaining between them. In nucleotides, the CDR3 is TGCGCCAGCAGCCAACTGAGGGGGGCACCTTACGAGCAGTACTTC. Translated, it gives CASSQLRGAPYEQYF.

This clonotype came up a few times. This chain links TRBV12-3 or TRBV12-4 with TRBJ1-5; D remains unclear. The V gene lost 1 base and the J gene lost 6 bases, with 25 bases spanning the gap. The CDR3 spans 19 residues. CDR3 amino acids: CASSLVFGSQFSVPQPQHF. CDR3 nucleotide sequence: TGTGCCAGCAGTTTAGTTTTCGGGTCTCAATTCAGCGTCCCTCAGCCCCAGCATTTT.

There are many counts of this clonotype. This chain connects TRBV7-6 to TRBJ2-2, with 8 bases lining up with TRBD2. V dropped 1 base and J dropped 5; count of bases not matched to a gene: 3. The CDR3 contains 15 residues. In germline, CDR1 is SGHVS, CDR2 FNYEAQ. Here the CDR3 DNA reads TGTGCCAGCAGCTTAGGGGGACTAGGAACCGGGGAGCTGTTTTTT. Protein sequence: CASSLGGLGTGELFF.

The gene calls are TRBV19 and TRBJ2-7; 9 bases align to TRBD1. The CDR3 contains 14 residues. Germline loops: CDR1 LNHDA, CDR2 SQIVND (reference sequence). V trimming: 6 bases; J trimming: 3 bases; junction bases outside the gene matches: 6. The CDR3 sequence is CASRPGQGGYEQYF. The DNA for the CDR3 is TGTGCCAGTAGACCGGGACAGGGTGGCTACGAGCAGTACTTC.

This clonotype was picked up many times. The chain recombines TRBV7-9 with TRBJ2-5; the D is unclear. This CDR3 contains 12 residues. Germline V gene lookup returns CDR1 SEHNR and CDR2 FQNEAQ (reference sequence). The germline V and J ends were trimmed by 5 bases and 2 bases, with 6 bases remaining between them. CDR3 in amino acids: CASSRLQETQYF. The CDR3 DNA sequence: TGTGCCAGCAGCCGTCTGCAAGAGACCCAGTACTTC.

V gene TRBV20-1 combines with J gene TRBJ2-1; TRBD2 matches 7 bases. This CDR3 is built from 13 residues. J lost 6 bases, V lost 0 bases, and 2 bases had no gene match. CDR1 is DFQATT and CDR2 is SNEGSKA in the germline V gene (reference sequence). CDR3 loop: CSARDGGGNEQFF. The CDR3 nucleotides are TGCAGTGCTAGAGATGGGGGGGGCAATGAGCAGTTCTTC.

In DNA, the CDR3 is TGCAGCGCCGAACTCGGCGGGACCCCCTACAATGAGCAGTTCTTC. It codes for CSAELGGTPYNEQFF. The V call is TRBV29-1, the J call TRBJ2-1; D may be TRBD2 (6 bases). CDR3 size: 15 residues. Germline CDR1 reads SQVTM; CDR2 reads ANQGSEA. V shed 7 bases and J shed 2 bases, with 18 bases lying between them.

This clonotype was recorded a few times. The chain uses TRBV7-8 and TRBJ2-6; 12 bases line up with TRBD2. This CDR3 is 19 amino acids long. Germline lookup yields CDR1 SGHVS and CDR2 FQNEAQ. V trimming: 5 bases; J trimming: 0 bases; junction bases outside the gene matches: 8. CDR3 residues: CASSQITSGGYSGANVLTF. The CDR3, as DNA: TGTGCCAGCAGCCAGATTACTAGCGGGGGGTACTCTGGGGCCAACGTCCTGACTTTC.

The CDR3 spells CASSGRQGASTDTQYF. The CDR3 bases are TGTGCCAGCAGTGGCCGACAGGGGGCCAGCACAGATACGCAGTATTTT. The chain couples TRBV6-1 to TRBJ2-3, with TRBD1 matching 10 bases. Germline lookup yields CDR1 MNHNS and CDR2 SASEGT. CDR3 length equals 16 residues. V shed 4 bases, J shed 0 bases, and the junction held 4 bases outside the gene matches.

This clonotype has a handful of counts. The gene calls are TRBV28 and TRBJ2-1; D is uncertain. This CDR3 contains 18 residues. Per the germline V gene, CDR1 is MDHEN and CDR2 is SYDVKM. Deletions cut 3 bases from V and 0 bases from J, with 18 bases between. The CDR3 DNA reads TGTGCCAGCAGTTTCGAACTCTTAAGCCCCAGCTCCTACAATGAGCAGTTCTTC. Translation: CASSFELLSPSSYNEQFF.

The rearrangement uses TRBV12-3 or TRBV12-4 and TRBJ2-7, with 9 bases fitting TRBD2. Losses at the gene ends were 8 bases for V and 2 bases for J; bases not matched to a gene: 4. The CDR3 totals 13 residues. In DNA, the CDR3 is TGTGCCAGCGCGGGAGGGAGCGCCTACGAGCAGTACTTC. Its protein is CASAGGSAYEQYF.

This clonotype has at least ten counts. This sequence joins TRBV29-1 and TRBJ2-1, with D perhaps matching TRBD1 (6 bases). Germline loops: CDR1 SQVTM, CDR2 ANQGSEA. There are 16 residues in the CDR3. V was shortened by 3 bases and J by 1 base, with 16 bases between the two germline ends. DNA of the CDR3: TGCAGCGTTGAGGGGGCGATCCGACTATCCTACAATGAGCAGTTCTTC. This codes for CSVEGAIRLSYNEQFF.

This clonotype was counted at least ten times. This sequence joins TRBV12-5 and TRBJ2-5; 8 bases match TRBD1. Germline-derived CDR1 and CDR2 are LGHNT and FRNRAP. With V trimmed by 4 bases and J by 1 base, 2 bases remained unmatched. CDR3 length: 14 amino acids. This CDR3 is CASGSGQGQETQYF. CDR3 in DNA: TGTGCTAGTGGTTCCGGACAGGGCCAAGAGACCCAGTACTTC.

A few counts support this clonotype. The V gene is TRBV7-2, the J gene TRBJ2-3; D gene uncertain. This CDR3 has 16 amino acids. Germline-derived CDR1 and CDR2 are SGHTA and FQGNSA. V dropped 5 bases and J dropped 3 bases, with 18 bases sitting between them. The CDR3 is CASSPVRERLTDTQYF. CDR3 bases: TGTGCCAGCAGCCCTGTTCGTGAGAGGTTGACAGATACGCAGTATTTT.

The chain is built from TRBV27 and TRBJ2-7, with 9 nucleotides matching TRBD2. Germline V gene data show CDR1 as MNHEY and CDR2 as SMNVEV (reference sequence). The J segment lost 5 bases and the V segment lost 6 bases, leaving 11 bases of the junction unmatched. The CDR3 has 15 residues. The DNA for the CDR3 is TGTGCCAGCAGCATATCGGGACTAGCAGGCCACGAGCAGTACTTC. It translates to CASSISGLAGHEQYF.